This record covers a single T cell receptor (beta chain). Its antigen target is currently unknown. Per-base qualities were not stored, and no clone one base away is much larger. To identify antigen-specific CD4+ T cell clonotypes by their expansion, the ViraFEST assay first stimulated PBMC with viral peptide pools and then applied TCR sequencing. After approximately 11 days of culture, CD4+ T cells were isolated with the EasySep CD4+ T cell isolation kit. Each participant got two doses of an mRNA SARS-CoV-2 vaccine, either BNT162b2 or mRNA-1273. Negative nucleocapsid antibody results before and after vaccination confirmed that the healthy vaccine recipients had no prior SARS-CoV-2 infection. A few million PBMC per well were cultured with approximately 10 ug/ml peptides in IMDM containing roughly 5% human AB serum, around 10 IU/ml IL-2 and gentamicin. On days 3 and 7, half of the culture medium was replaced with fresh IL-2-containing medium. Each peptide stimulation condition was cultured in triplicate wells unless otherwise noted. Using Ficoll-Paque Plus gradient centrifugation, PBMC were separated from whole blood and then either used fresh or cryopreserved at -140C. The overlapping peptide pools covered the spike proteins of SARS-CoV-2 as well as those of the common cold coronaviruses HCoV-NL63, HCoV-OC43 and HCoV-229E. Genomic DNA was extracted from cultured CD4+ T cells with the QIAamp micro DNA kit.

The source of the sample is a study of vaccination effects on CD4 cells after COVID-19 (dated by TCRdb to 2022 to 2024). Regarding the complete study: Across the study, the median time from the second dose to post-vaccine sampling was 72 days (range 14 to 241). In both COVID-19 convalescent patients and infection-naive vaccine recipients, the study compared SARS-CoV-2 spike-specific CD4+ TCR repertoires from before mRNA vaccination with those from after it. The full study included some eleven COVID-19 convalescent patients and a few SARS-CoV-2-naive healthy vaccine recipients. In the study, cultures from other donors were sequenced using the Oncomine TCR Beta short-read assay on an Illumina iSeq 100. The full study reports these points: Both infection-induced and vaccine-induced clones contracted markedly at late post-vaccination timepoints, which is consistent with waning T cell responses. Among healthy vaccine recipients, nearly all vaccine-induced clones were SARS-CoV-2 mono-reactive, and just 1 of 255 was cross-reactive with common cold coronaviruses. The study was limited by a small number of convalescent patients and lacked early post-infection timepoints.

The method was the immunoSEQ multiplex PCR assay. DNA from the cultured and isolated CD4+ T cells underwent TCR beta CDR3 sequencing. The study's processing was this. Non-productive TCR sequences were removed and reads were trimmed to the CDR3 region, keeping CDR3s of at least 7 amino acids. The MANAFEST web app was used to identify antigen-specific clonotypes by comparing expansion in peptide wells with expansion in reference cultures. Positive clones required FDR<0.05 expansion versus reference and all other wells, odds ratio above 5, and frequency above 0.1% in two replicate wells. A clonotype was called cross-reactive if it was significantly expanded both in SARS-CoV-2 spike wells and in at least one common cold coronavirus spike condition. CDR3 similarity was assessed by Levenshtein distance with the stringdist R package, and unrooted trees were built with ape in R 3.6.1. Here the immuneACCESS table is served through TCRdb, limited to in-frame sequences with V and J called. Missing clones are a known gap in these copies; in checked studies unresolved V genes cover under half, and the rest lacks a known reason. The V and J calls and clone size are taken from that table; D and trimming were inferred from the DNA. Here the sample has tens of thousands of clones; roughly 80% occur a single time. The ten largest make up approximately 7.8% of the sample.

Taken from cysteine to phenylalanine, the CDR3 has 17 residues. Only the CDR3 region is kept as DNA, spanning 51 bases read in frame from base 1. From V the trimming removes 4 bases and from J it removes 0 bases, while the gene matches leave 8 bases of the junction unaccounted for. Per the germline V gene (reference sequence), LNHDA is the CDR1 and SQIVND is the CDR2. This specimen was CD4+ T cells from PBMCs cultured with SARS-CoV-2 spike peptides, taken after COVID-19 vaccination. The cell subset or site label here, explained by the study, means: SARS-CoV-2 spike overlapping peptide pool stimulation. Recombination linked TRBV19 to TRBJ1-2; 10 nucleotides in the junction match TRBD1. The TCR comes from a human donor who received a COVID-19 vaccine. The base sequence is TGTGCCAGTAGTACACCGGGACAGGGGCGAGCTAACTATGGCTACACCTTC. Its product reads: CASSTPGQGRANYGYTF.